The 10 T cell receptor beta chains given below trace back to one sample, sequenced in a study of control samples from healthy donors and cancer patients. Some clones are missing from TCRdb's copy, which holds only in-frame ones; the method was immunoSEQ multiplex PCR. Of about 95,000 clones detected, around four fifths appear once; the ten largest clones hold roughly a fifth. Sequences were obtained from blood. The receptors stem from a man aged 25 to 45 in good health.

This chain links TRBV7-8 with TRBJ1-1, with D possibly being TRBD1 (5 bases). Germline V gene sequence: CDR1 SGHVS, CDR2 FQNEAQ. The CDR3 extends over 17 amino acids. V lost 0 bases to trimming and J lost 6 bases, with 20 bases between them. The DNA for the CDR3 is TGTGCCAGCAGCTTAGCGCGAAGGGGACTCGGGCGCGCTGAAGCTTTCTTT. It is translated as CASSLARRGLGRAEAFF. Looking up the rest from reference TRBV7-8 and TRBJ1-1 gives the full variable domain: GAGVSQSPRYKVAKRGQDVALRCDPISGHVSLFWYQQALGQGPEFLTYFQNEAQLDKSGLPSDRFFAERPEGSVSTLKIQRTQQEDSAVYLCASSLARRGLGRAEAFFGQGTRLTVV.

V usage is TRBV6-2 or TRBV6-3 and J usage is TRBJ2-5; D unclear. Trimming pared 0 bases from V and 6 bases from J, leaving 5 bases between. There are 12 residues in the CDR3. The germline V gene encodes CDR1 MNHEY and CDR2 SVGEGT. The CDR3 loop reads CASSYSLQTQYF. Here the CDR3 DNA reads TGTGCCAGCAGTTACTCGCTGCAGACCCAGTACTTC.

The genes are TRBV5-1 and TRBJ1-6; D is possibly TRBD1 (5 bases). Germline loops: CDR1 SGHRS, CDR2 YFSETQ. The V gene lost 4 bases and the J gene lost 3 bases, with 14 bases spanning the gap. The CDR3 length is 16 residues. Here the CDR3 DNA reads TGCGCCAGCAGCCCGCGGACTGGGGGCTATAATTCACCCCTCCACTTT. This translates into CASSPRTGGYNSPLHF. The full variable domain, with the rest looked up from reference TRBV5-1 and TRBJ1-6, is KAGVTQTPRYLIKTRGQQVTLSCSPISGHRSVSWYQQTPGQGLQFLFEYFSETQRNKGNFPGRFSGRQFSNSRSEMNVSTLELGDSALYLCASSPRTGGYNSPLHFGNGTRLTVT.

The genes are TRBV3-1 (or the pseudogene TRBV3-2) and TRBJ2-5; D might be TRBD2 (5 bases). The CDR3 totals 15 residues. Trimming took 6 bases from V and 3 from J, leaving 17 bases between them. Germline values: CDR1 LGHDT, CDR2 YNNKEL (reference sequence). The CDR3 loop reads CASRGSAGLEETQYF. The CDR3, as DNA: TGTGCCAGCAGGGGGTCTGCGGGCCTGGAAGAGACCCAGTACTTC.

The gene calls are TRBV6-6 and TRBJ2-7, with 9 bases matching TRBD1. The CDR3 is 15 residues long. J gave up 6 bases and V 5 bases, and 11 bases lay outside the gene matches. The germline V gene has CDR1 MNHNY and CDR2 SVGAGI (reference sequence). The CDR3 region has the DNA TGTGCCAGCAGTGACCAAAGGACAGGGGCAGTCGAGCAGTACTTC. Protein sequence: CASSDQRTGAVEQYF.

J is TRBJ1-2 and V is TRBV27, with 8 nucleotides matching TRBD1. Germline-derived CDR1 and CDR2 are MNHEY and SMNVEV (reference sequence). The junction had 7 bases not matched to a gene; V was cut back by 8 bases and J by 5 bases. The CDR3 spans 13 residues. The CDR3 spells CASRYRGGYGYTF. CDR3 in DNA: TGTGCCAGCCGGTACAGGGGGGGTTATGGCTACACCTTC.

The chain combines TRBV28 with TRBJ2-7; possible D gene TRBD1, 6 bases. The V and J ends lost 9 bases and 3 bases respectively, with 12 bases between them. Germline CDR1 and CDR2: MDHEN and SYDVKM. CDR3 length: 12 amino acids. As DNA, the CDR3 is TGTGCCAGTTTGGACAGTGGCTACGAGCAGTACTTC. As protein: CASLDSGYEQYF.

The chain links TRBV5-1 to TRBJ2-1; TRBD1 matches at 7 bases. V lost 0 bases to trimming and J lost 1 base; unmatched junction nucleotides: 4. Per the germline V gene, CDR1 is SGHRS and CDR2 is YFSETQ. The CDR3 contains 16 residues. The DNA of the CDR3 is TGCGCCAGCAGCTTGGGGGGGACAGAGTCCTACAATGAGCAGTTCTTC. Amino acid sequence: CASSLGGTESYNEQFF.

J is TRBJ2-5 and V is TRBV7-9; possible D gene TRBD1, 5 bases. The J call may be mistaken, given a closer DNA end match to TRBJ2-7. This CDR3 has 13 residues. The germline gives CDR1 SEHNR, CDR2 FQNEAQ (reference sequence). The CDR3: CASSLMGQGEQYF. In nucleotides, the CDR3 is TGTGCCAGCAGCTTGATGGGTCAGGGCGAGCAGTACTTC.

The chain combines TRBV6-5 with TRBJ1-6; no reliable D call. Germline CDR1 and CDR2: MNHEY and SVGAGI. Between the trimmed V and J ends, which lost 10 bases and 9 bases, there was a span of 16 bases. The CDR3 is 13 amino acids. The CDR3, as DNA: TGTGCCATCTCTGATAGGTGGGCTTCACCCCTCCACTTT. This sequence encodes CAISDRWASPLHF.